This is a list of T cell receptor beta chains from one sample in a study of molecular identifiers for immune sequencing clone quantification. In TCRdb, the PCR reads were re-called with MiXCR into one record per CDR3 protein. The profile covers about 8,300 distinct CDR3 sequences, with 30% to 40% appearing a single time and roughly 5% taken by the ten largest. Sample: naive CD8+ T cells from blood, with Jurkat cell RNA spiked in. These TCRs come from a human donor in good health. Some libraries in this study had Jurkat cell RNA spiked in. The CDR3 runs from the conserved cysteine through the conserved F or W. Fields, in order: D gene, clone size, V gene, J gene, CDR3 protein, CDR3 DNA. The D gene is left open where the match is weak. Clone size appears in some rows only: once, few, many, or a class for an expanded clone.

.	.	TRBV13	TRBJ2-7	CASSSDYEQSF	TGTGCCAGCAGCTCCGACTACGAGCAGTCCTTC
.	.	TRBV6-6	TRBJ2-7	CASTQSGKRDEQYF	TGTGCCAGCACCCAGAGCGGTAAAAGGGACGAGCAGTACTTC
.	medium-sized	TRBV14	TRBJ2-5	CASSQWNQEPQYF	TGTGCCAGCAGCCAGTGGAACCAAGAGCCCCAGTACTTC
.	.	TRBV20-1	TRBJ2-5	CSATGGPSRGTQYF	TGCAGTGCTACCGGCGGCCCTTCCAGAGGGACCCAGTACTTC
.	.	TRBV28	TRBJ2-7	CASSLSLYEQYF	TGTGCCAGCAGTTTGTCACTATACGAGCAGTACTTC
.	few	TRBV19	TRBJ2-4	CASSEGAAKNIQYF	TGTGCCAGTAGTGAGGGTGCAGCCAAAAACATTCAGTACTTC
TRBD1	few	TRBV5-1	TRBJ2-7	CASSFARGQGPVYEQYF	TGCGCCAGCAGCTTCGCCAGGGGACAGGGGCCGGTTTACGAGCAGTACTTC
.	few	TRBV13	TRBJ2-1	CASSLGRGQGEQFF	TGTGCCAGCAGCTTAGGGCGGGGTCAGGGCGAGCAGTTCTTC
.	.	TRBV6-2/TRBV6-3	TRBJ1-1	CASNRAGTEAFF	TGTGCCAGCAATAGGGCAGGTACTGAAGCTTTCTTT
TRBD1	.	TRBV13	TRBJ2-2	CASSSNRGRNTGELFF	TGTGCCAGCAGCTCCAACAGGGGGCGAAACACCGGGGAGCTGTTTTTT
.	.	TRBV14	TRBJ2-1	CASSQDWADISYNEQFF	TGTGCCAGCAGCCAAGATTGGGCGGATATATCCTACAATGAGCAGTTCTTC
TRBD2	.	TRBV7-9	TRBJ2-5	CASSRRLASQETQYF	TGTGCCAGCAGTCGGCGACTAGCGAGTCAAGAGACCCAGTACTTC
TRBD2	.	TRBV27	TRBJ2-3	CASRSGLAGFTDTQYF	TGTGCCAGCAGATCGGGACTAGCGGGATTCACAGATACGCAGTATTTT
.	medium-sized	TRBV7-2	TRBJ2-1	CASRPGDAYNEQFF	TGTGCCAGCAGACCCGGAGATGCGTACAATGAGCAGTTCTTC
TRBD2	.	TRBV6-2/TRBV6-3	TRBJ2-5	CASSYGLAGAETQYF	TGTGCCAGCAGTTACGGACTAGCGGGAGCTGAGACCCAGTACTTC
TRBD1	.	TRBV6-2/TRBV6-3	TRBJ1-5	CASSPRTGGSGPQHF	TGCGCCAGCAGTCCGCGAACAGGGGGCAGTGGGCCCCAGCATTTT
.	medium-sized	TRBV11-2	TRBJ2-3	CASSPHTDTQYF	TGTGCCAGCAGCCCTCACACAGATACGCAGTATTTT
.	few	TRBV12-3/TRBV12-4	TRBJ2-5	CASSLGWDFQETQYF	TGTGCCAGCAGTTTAGGATGGGACTTCCAAGAGACCCAGTACTTC
.	few	TRBV29-1	TRBJ2-7	CSVEDEGRGALNEQYF	TGCAGCGTTGAAGATGAGGGCAGGGGTGCCCTCAACGAGCAGTACTTC
.	.	TRBV6-4	TRBJ1-2	CASSAGNSDYTF	TGTGCCAGCAGTGCAGGGAACTCCGACTACACCTTC
.	.	TRBV20-1	TRBJ2-2	CSARESNTGELFF	TGCAGTGCTAGAGAATCGAACACCGGGGAGCTGTTTTTT
.	few	TRBV28	TRBJ2-5	CASSFTFEGMDSQETQYF	TGTGCCAGCAGTTTTACATTCGAAGGGATGGACAGCCAAGAGACCCAGTACTTC
.	.	TRBV6-6	TRBJ2-1	CASSYGVPGGGEQFF	TGTGCCAGCAGTTACGGAGTACCCGGAGGAGGTGAGCAGTTCTTC
.	few	TRBV7-9	TRBJ2-1	CASSGYWRSYPSRLTDEQFF	TGTGCCAGCAGCGGATACTGGAGGTCCTACCCTAGCAGACTTACGGATGAGCAGTTCTTC
TRBD1	few	TRBV13	TRBJ1-4	CASSSGQGAGEKLFF	TGTGCCAGCAGCTCCGGCCAGGGGGCGGGTGAAAAACTGTTTTTT
.	few	TRBV4-2	TRBJ2-7	CASSLAYEQYF	TGTGCCAGCAGCCTTGCCTACGAGCAGTACTTC